This paragraph covers one T cell receptor (beta chain) sequence. The antigen this receptor binds is unknown. No base quality information exists; no much larger clone differs at one position. Library preparation employed the immunoSEQ multiplex PCR assay. From pancreatic genomic DNA, the TCRbeta CDR3 region along with adjacent sequences was amplified and then sequenced. Concerning the study's data processing: Productive clonality and productive rearrangement counts were measured along with repertoire diversity, which was expressed as a mean normalized Shannon-Wiener index. Control and chronic pancreatitis repertoire metrics were compared by means of the nonparametric Mann-Whitney U test. A clonotype counted as shared when its CDR3beta sequence had identical amino acid composition and length across subjects. In TCRdb, the immuneACCESS table is reduced to in-frame sequences with V and J assigned. These tables do not hold every clone; where another copy was compared, an unresolved V gene accounts for under half, and the others remain unexplained. From that table come the V and J calls and clone size; the DNA was used to work out D and trimming. This sample holds 870 or so clones; roughly 78% were observed only once. The top ten constitute roughly 15% of the sample.

The entry originates in a study of immune characteristics of hereditary and idiopathic chronic pancreatitis. Background for the entire study: Local immune cells and TCRbeta repertoires in the pancreas were profiled in this study for hereditary and idiopathic chronic pancreatitis, with control organ donor pancreases used for comparison. TCRbeta sequencing included a few control pancreases, 7 or 8 pancreases with hereditary chronic pancreatitis and about 6 pancreases with idiopathic chronic pancreatitis. The gDNA-based approach was selected because minimal in vitro experimental manipulation of pancreas-infiltrating T cells was involved. The study at large found these results: Numbers of productive TCR rearrangements correlated positively with disease severity scores among approximately 13 chronic pancreatitis patients. Differences in Vbeta-Jbeta gene family usage, including TRBV10, TRBV19, TRBV23 and TRBV5, were found between hereditary and idiopathic chronic pancreatitis. Chronic pancreatitis caused by alcohol use was excluded from the study. Because patient tissue could only be obtained at the time of TPIAT, differences in disease duration may have influenced the immune findings. Significantly increased TCRbeta repertoire diversity and reduced clonality were observed in both chronic pancreatitis groups relative to controls.

CDR1 and CDR2 are drawn from the germline V gene: MRHNA, SNTAGT. V ends up 5 bases short and J 6 bases short, with an unmatched junction base count of 4. Measured from the cysteine to the phenylalanine, the CDR3 is 14 residues long. This entry keeps only the CDR3 DNA: 42 bases, framed from base 1. Chronic pancreatitis pancreas tissue came from patients undergoing total pancreatectomy with islet autotransplantation (TPIAT). The chronic pancreatitis patients who were included had no known history of diabetes. For TCRbeta sequencing, genomic DNA was pulled straight from bulk pancreas tissue, skipping any T cell sorting. No particular cause of disease was identified in patients with idiopathic chronic pancreatitis. Pancreas tissues from patients and organ donors were collected consecutively at two US centers.

Recombination joined TRBV6-4 with TRBJ2-2; 9 bases in the junction line up with TRBD2. The sequence derives from a human donor with chronic pancreatitis. The specimen was pancreas tissue with idiopathic chronic pancreatitis. Interpreted using the paper, the cell subset or site label stands for: chronic pancreatitis without an identified cause. The nucleotide sequence reads TGTGCCAGCAGTCGAGCGGGGGGATCCGGGGAGCTGTTTTTT. Translation gives CASSRAGGSGELFF.